The 10 T cell receptor beta chains below all came from one sample that was sequenced in a study of T cell responses to AZD1222 COVID-19 vaccine. Method: immunoSEQ multiplex PCR; TCRdb's copy keeps in-frame clones and lacks some. The sample records tens of thousands of clones, 83% being singletons. Sequences were derived from peripheral blood, sampled 28 days after the second AZD1222 dose. All receptors come from an adult who received the AZD1222 COVID-19 vaccine.

V is TRBV28 and J is TRBJ1-6; D is unresolved. This CDR3 spans 16 amino acids. Germline CDR1 and CDR2: MDHEN and SYDVKM. V was clipped by 3 bases and J by 3 bases, with 12 bases between them. The CDR3 nucleotides are TGTGCCAGCAGTTTTGCCGGGTTCAACTATAATTCACCCCTCCACTTT. As protein: CASSFAGFNYNSPLHF.

This clone was detected a few times. This chain uses TRBV5-1 with TRBJ2-7, with TRBD1 as a possible D gene (6 bases). Trimming removed 2 bases at V and 0 bases at J, with 9 bases between. Germline lookup yields CDR1 SGHRS and CDR2 YFSETQ. The CDR3 has 14 residues. CDR3: CASSLRQVSYEQYF. The CDR3, as DNA: TGCGCCAGCAGCTTACGACAGGTCTCCTACGAGCAGTACTTC.

This clone was seen a single time. V and J are TRBV6-5 and TRBJ1-4; D is unresolved. Looked up from germline, CDR1 is MNHEY and CDR2 is SVGAGI. The V end lost 8 bases, the J end lost 0 bases, and 13 bases lay between the germline ends. The CDR3 runs 15 residues. The CDR3 sequence: CASSRTGSTNEKLFF. CDR3 nucleotides: TGTGCCAGCTCCCGAACGGGGTCAACTAATGAAAAACTGTTTTTT.

This clone is a singleton in its sample. The V gene is TRBV2, the J gene TRBJ1-2; D is possibly TRBD1 (5 bases). V was clipped by 10 bases and J by 0 bases, with 12 bases between them. CDR3 length equals 13 residues. CDR1 is SNHLY, CDR2 FYNNEI, per germline. Here the CDR3 DNA reads TGTGCCACTCGACAGCAGTCTAACTATGGCTACACCTTC. This codes for CATRQQSNYGYTF.

V is TRBV7-2 and J is TRBJ1-6; possible D gene TRBD1, 6 bases. CDR1 is SGHTA, CDR2 FQGNSA, per germline. The CDR3 covers 16 residues. V was trimmed by 2 bases and J by 10 bases, leaving 18 bases between them. The CDR3 loop reads CASSLWGAGVNSPLHF. The DNA for the CDR3 is TGTGCCAGCAGCTTATGGGGTGCAGGGGTTAACTCACCCCTCCACTTT. The full variable domain, rest sourced from reference TRBV7-2 and TRBJ1-6, is GAGVSQSPSNKVTEKGKDVELRCDPISGHTALYWYRQSLGQGLEFLIYFQGNSAPDKSGLPSDRFSAERTGGSVSTLTIQRTQQEDSAVYLCASSLWGAGVNSPLHFGNGTRLTVT.

The chain joins TRBV4-3 to TRBJ2-3; D is perhaps TRBD1 or TRBD2 (6 bases each). Germline values: CDR1 LGHNA, CDR2 YSLEER. Trimming removed 4 bases at V and 0 bases at J, with 17 bases between. This CDR3 region has 17 residues. CDR3 DNA sequence: TGCGCCAGCAGCCGGTTGTCGGGGGCTGCTAGCACAGATACGCAGTATTTT. Protein sequence: CASSRLSGAASTDTQYF.

The V and J genes are TRBV28 and TRBJ1-2, with D hard to call. The V gene's germline CDR1 is MDHEN and CDR2 SYDVKM. CDR3 length: 11 amino acids. V was cut by 4 bases and J by 8 bases, with 8 bases left in between. The CDR3 DNA sequence: TGTGCCAGCAGTTATGGCCGGGGCTACACCTTC. Residues: CASSYGRGYTF.

This clone is a singleton in its sample. CDR3 in amino acids: CASSLVGQLSYNEQFF. DNA of the CDR3: TGTGCCAGCAGCTTAGTGGGACAGCTCTCCTACAATGAGCAGTTCTTC. The chain joins TRBV11-2 to TRBJ2-1; 7 bases match TRBD1. The CDR3 contains 16 residues. Unmatched junction bases numbered 3, after V lost 1 base and J lost 0 bases. Germline V gives CDR1 SGHAT, CDR2 FQNNGV.

This sequence joins TRBV5-4 and TRBJ2-5; TRBD1 agrees at 12 bases. V was pared by 3 bases and J by 5 bases, with 2 bases of the junction left unmatched. The CDR3 has 14 residues. Germline V gives CDR1 SGHNT, CDR2 YYREEE (reference sequence). CDR3 in DNA: TGTGCCAGCAGCTGGGACAGGGGGCGGGAGACCCAGTACTTC. Its translation: CASSWDRGRETQYF.

The V and J genes are TRBV3-1 (or the pseudogene TRBV3-2) and TRBJ2-1; no reliable D call. Per germline, CDR1 LGHDT and CDR2 YNNKEL (reference sequence). The CDR3 loop spans 14 amino acids. V gave up 1 base and J gave up 3 bases, with 7 bases separating them. CDR3 residues: CASSQAVRYNEQFF. For the CDR3, the DNA is TGTGCCAGCAGCCAAGCGGTCCGCTACAATGAGCAGTTCTTC.